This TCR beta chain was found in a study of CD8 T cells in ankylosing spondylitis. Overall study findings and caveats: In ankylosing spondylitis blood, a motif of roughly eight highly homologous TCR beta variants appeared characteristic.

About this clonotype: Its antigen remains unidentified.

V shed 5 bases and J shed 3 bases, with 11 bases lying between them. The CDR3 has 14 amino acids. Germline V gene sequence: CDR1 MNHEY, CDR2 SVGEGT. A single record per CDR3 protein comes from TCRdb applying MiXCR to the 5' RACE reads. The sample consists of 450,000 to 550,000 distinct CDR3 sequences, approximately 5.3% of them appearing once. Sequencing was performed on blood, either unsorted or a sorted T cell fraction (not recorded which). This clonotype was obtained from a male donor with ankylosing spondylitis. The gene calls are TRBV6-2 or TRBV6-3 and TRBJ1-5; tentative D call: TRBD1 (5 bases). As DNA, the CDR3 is TGTGCCAGCAGTCAGGACATTTACAATCAGCCCCAGCATTTT. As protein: CASSQDIYNQPQHF.